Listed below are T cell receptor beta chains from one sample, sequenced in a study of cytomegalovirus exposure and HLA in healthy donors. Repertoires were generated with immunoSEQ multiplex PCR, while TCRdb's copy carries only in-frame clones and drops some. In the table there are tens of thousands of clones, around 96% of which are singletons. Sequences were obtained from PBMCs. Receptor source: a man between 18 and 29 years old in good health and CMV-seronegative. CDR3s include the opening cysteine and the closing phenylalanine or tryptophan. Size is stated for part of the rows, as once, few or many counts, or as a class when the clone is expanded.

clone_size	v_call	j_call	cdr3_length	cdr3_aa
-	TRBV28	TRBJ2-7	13	CASSGPISYEQYF
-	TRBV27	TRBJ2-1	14	CASSLGQGAGEQFF
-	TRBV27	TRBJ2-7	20	CASSQRRQGALLILPYEQYF
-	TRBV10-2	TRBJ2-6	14	CASSESEGANVLTF
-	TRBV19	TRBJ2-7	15	CASSIFAGPSYEQYF
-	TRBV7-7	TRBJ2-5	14	CASSMDRGGETQYF
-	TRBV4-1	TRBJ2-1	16	CASSHGTTTLYNEQFF
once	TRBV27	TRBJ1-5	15	CASSLQGTGNQPQHF
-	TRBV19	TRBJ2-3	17	CASSSLTSGSLTDTQYF
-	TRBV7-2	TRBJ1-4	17	CASSLDPPGTGREKLFF
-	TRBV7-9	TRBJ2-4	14	CASSSELAKNIQYF
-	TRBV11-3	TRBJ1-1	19	CASSRDREVKWAMNTEAFF
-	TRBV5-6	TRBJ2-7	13	CASSLVSSYEQYF
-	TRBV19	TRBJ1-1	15	CASIGTGAVNTEAFF
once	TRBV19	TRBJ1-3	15	CASSKTSDSGNTIYF
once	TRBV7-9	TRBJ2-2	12	CASGRNTGELFF
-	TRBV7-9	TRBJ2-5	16	CASSPGLAGGGETQYF
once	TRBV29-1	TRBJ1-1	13	CSVKGGRFTEAFF
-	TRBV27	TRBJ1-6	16	CASSLLGSSYNSPLHF
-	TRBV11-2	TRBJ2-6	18	CASSHRLAGSSGANVLTF